Below, 11 T cell receptor beta chains from the same sample are listed, as sequenced in a study of CD8+CD57+ T cells in acquired aplastic anemia. CD8+CD57+ cell expansion had been shown by flow cytometry in patients chosen for sequencing. Genomic DNA, serving as template, underwent TCR beta VDJ and CDR3 profiling. Each CDR3 protein gets one entry after TCRdb re-called the reads with MiXCR. Of about 240,000 distinct CDR3 sequences listed, approximately 50% are singletons. Sequencing input: sorted CD4+, CD8+, or CD8+CD57+ T cells (not recorded which) from PBMCs. These receptors came from a human donor with aplastic anemia.

The rearrangement joins TRBV5-6 to TRBJ2-1, with 8 bases that match TRBD2. Germline assignment: CDR1 SGHDT and CDR2 YYEEEE. V was pared by 4 bases and J by 7 bases, with 7 bases of the junction left unmatched. The CDR3 length is 14 residues. The CDR3, as DNA: TGTGCCAGCAGCGTAGGGACGGGAGGGAATGAGCAGTTCTTC. It encodes CASSVGTGGNEQFF.

In this sample, this clonotype turned up many times. The chain joins TRBV9 to TRBJ2-1; D unresolved. Trimming took 3 bases from V and 5 from J, leaving 6 bases between them. The CDR3 is 12 residues long. Per germline, CDR1 SGDLS and CDR2 YYNGEE. The DNA of the CDR3 is TGTGCCAGCAGCGGTATTCACAATGAGCAGTTCTTC. It is translated as CASSGIHNEQFF.

This clonotype was observed a handful of times. The chain recombines TRBV4-3 with TRBJ1-2, with no clear D. The V end lost 0 bases, the J end lost 8 bases, and 16 bases lay between the germline ends. Germline V lookup: CDR1 LGHNA, CDR2 YSLEER. CDR3 length: 15 residues. CDR3 nucleotide sequence: TGCGCCAGCAGCCAAGATTCGAACCCAGTCGGGGGCTACACCTTC. Translation gives CASSQDSNPVGGYTF.

A note on this clonotype: Just one base apart from a much larger clone, this may be a read error. J is TRBJ2-1 and V is TRBV12-3 or TRBV12-4; D remains unclear. The CDR3 is 14 residues long. V lost 7 bases to trimming and J lost 4 bases, with 14 bases between them. CDR3 DNA sequence: TGTGCCAGCAATTACCCGGCCACTTACAATGAGCAGTTCTTC. Translation gives CASNYPATYNEQFF.

J is TRBJ1-1 and V is TRBV19; the D gene is possibly TRBD1 (5 bases). V lost 8 bases to trimming and J lost 4 bases, with 14 bases between them. The germline CDR1 and CDR2 sequences are LNHDA and SQIVND (reference sequence). The CDR3 length is 13 residues. The CDR3 sequence: CASVARVGTEAFF. As DNA, the CDR3 is TGTGCCAGTGTGGCCAGGGTAGGCACTGAAGCTTTCTTT.

This clonotype has more than one count but fewer than ten. A read error is likely, as this CDR3 ends without the conserved phenylalanine or tryptophan. The limits of the CDR3 on the DNA are not certain, so only TCRdb's listed CDR3 is given. The CDR3 spells CASSGWVETDYGYTFGS. The chain uses TRBV25-1 and TRBJ2-5; the listed D gene, TRBD1, was not tested against the DNA. Germline-derived CDR1 and CDR2 are MGHDK and SYGVNS. The CDR3 extends over 17 residues, inclusive of both ends.

V gene TRBV7-7 combines with J gene TRBJ2-2, with TRBD1 matching over 7 bases. The CDR3 sequence is 12 residues long. The germline gives CDR1 SSHAT, CDR2 FNYEAQ (reference sequence). The CDR3 DNA is TGTGCTAGGGACAGTTTCACCGGGGAGCTGTTTTTT. The encoded protein is CARDSFTGELFF.

Details on this clonotype: A much larger clone lies one base from this, so it may be a read error. The chain uses TRBV6-6 and TRBJ1-2, with D perhaps TRBD1 (6 bases). The CDR3 is made up of 15 amino acids. From germline, CDR1 is MNHNY and CDR2 SVGAGI (reference sequence). This chain's CDR3 is CASSYGTGSNYGHTF. As DNA, the CDR3 is TGTGCCAGCAGTTACGGTACAGGGAGCAACTATGGCCACACCTTC.

This clonotype was counted a few times. The chain combines TRBV7-8 with TRBJ2-7, with TRBD1 matching over 9 bases. This CDR3 region has 15 residues. Germline CDR1 reads SGHVS; CDR2 reads FQNEAQ. V was pared by 5 bases and J by 5 bases, with 10 bases of the junction left unmatched. CDR3 sequence (DNA): TGTGCCAGCAGCAGCCCCCGACAGGGGGTCGACGAGCAGTACTTC. Amino acid sequence: CASSSPRQGVDEQYF. Filled out from reference TRBV7-8 and TRBJ2-7, the complete variable domain reads GAGVSQSPRYKVAKRGQDVALRCDPISGHVSLFWYQQALGQGPEFLTYFQNEAQLDKSGLPSDRFFAERPEGSVSTLKIQRTQQEDSAVYLCASSSPRQGVDEQYFGPGTRLTVT.

Ten or more counts support this clonotype. The V and J genes are TRBV7-8 and TRBJ2-5, with 10 bases matching TRBD1. This CDR3 is 15 amino acids long. V was clipped by 0 bases and J by 2 bases; unmatched bases: 0. CDR1 and CDR2 from the germline V gene are SGHVS and FQNEAQ. CDR3 DNA sequence: TGTGCCAGCAGCTTAGCGGGACAGGGGCAAGAGACCCAGTACTTC. Translating it yields CASSLAGQGQETQYF.

The chain joins TRBV7-2 to TRBJ2-1; TRBD1 or TRBD2 may be the D gene (6 bases each). V dropped 0 bases and J dropped 4 bases, with 16 bases sitting between them. CDR1 is SGHTA and CDR2 is FQGNSA in the germline V gene. The CDR3 sequence is 17 residues long. Here the CDR3 reads CASSLAGGTPGYNEQFF. CDR3 sequence (DNA): TGTGCCAGCAGCTTAGCAGGGGGGACGCCGGGGTACAATGAGCAGTTCTTC.